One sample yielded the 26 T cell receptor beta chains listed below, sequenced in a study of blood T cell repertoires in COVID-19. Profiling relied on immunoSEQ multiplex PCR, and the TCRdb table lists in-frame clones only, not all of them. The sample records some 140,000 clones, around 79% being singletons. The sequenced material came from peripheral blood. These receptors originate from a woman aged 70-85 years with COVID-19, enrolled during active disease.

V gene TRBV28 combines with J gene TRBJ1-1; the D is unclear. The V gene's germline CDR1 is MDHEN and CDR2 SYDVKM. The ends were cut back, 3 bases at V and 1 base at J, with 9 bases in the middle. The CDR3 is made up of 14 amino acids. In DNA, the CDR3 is TGTGCCAGCAGTTTTTCACGGGAGAACACTGAAGCTTTCTTT. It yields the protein CASSFSRENTEAFF.

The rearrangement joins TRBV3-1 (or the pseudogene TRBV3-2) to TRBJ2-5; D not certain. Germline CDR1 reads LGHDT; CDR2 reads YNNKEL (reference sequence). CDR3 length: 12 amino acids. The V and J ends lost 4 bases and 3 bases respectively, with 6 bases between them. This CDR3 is CASSPSEETQYF. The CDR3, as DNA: TGTGCCAGCAGCCCCTCCGAAGAGACCCAGTACTTC.

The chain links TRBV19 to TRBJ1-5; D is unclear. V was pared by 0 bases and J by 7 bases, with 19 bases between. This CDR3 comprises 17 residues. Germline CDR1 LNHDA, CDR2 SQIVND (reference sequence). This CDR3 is CASSIDPPSAPGQPQHF. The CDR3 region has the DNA TGTGCCAGTAGTATAGATCCCCCCTCGGCCCCAGGACAGCCCCAGCATTTT.

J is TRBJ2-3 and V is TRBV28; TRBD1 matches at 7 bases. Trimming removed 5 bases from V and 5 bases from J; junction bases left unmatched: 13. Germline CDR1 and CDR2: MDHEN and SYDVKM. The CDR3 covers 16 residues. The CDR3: CASSPKTGFKVDTQYF. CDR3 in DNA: TGTGCCAGCAGTCCAAAGACAGGGTTTAAAGTAGATACGCAGTATTTT.

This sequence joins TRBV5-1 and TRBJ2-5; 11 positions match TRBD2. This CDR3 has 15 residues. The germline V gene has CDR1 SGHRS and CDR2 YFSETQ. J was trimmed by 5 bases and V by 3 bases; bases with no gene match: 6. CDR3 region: CASSSLAGVYETQYF. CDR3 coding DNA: TGCGCCAGCAGCTCACTAGCGGGGGTGTATGAGACCCAGTACTTC.

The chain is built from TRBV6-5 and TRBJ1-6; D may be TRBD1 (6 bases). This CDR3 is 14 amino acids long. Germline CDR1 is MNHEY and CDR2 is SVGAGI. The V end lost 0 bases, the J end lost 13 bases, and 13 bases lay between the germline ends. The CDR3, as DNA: TGTGCCAGCAGTTACTCGCAGGGGTCATCGCCCCTCCACTTT. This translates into CASSYSQGSSPLHF.

The CDR3 DNA follows: TGTGCCAGCTCACGAACTACTGAACTCACAACTAATGAAAAACTGTTTTTT. This translates into CASSRTTELTTNEKLFF. This chain uses TRBV18 with TRBJ1-4, with no clear D. Germline-derived CDR1 and CDR2 are KGHSH and LQKENI. The CDR3 totals 17 residues. V was trimmed by 4 bases and J by 0 bases, leaving 15 bases between them.

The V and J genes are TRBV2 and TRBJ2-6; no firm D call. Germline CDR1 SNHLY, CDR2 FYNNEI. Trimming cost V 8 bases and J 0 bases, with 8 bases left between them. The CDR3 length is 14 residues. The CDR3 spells CASEAPSGANVLTF. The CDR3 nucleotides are TGTGCCAGCGAGGCCCCCTCTGGGGCCAACGTCCTGACTTTC.

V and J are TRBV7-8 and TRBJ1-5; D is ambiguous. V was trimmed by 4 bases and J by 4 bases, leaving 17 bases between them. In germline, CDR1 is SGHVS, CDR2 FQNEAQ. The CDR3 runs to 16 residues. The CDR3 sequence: CASSSHAGLRNQPQHF. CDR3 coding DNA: TGTGCCAGCAGCTCCCATGCGGGGTTGCGGAATCAGCCCCAGCATTTT.

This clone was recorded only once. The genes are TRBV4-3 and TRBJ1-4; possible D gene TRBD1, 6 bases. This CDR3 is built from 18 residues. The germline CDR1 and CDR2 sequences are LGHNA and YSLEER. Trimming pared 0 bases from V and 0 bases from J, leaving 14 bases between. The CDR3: CASSQDIRGFATNEKLFF. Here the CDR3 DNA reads TGCGCCAGCAGCCAAGATATCAGGGGCTTTGCAACTAATGAAAAACTGTTTTTT.

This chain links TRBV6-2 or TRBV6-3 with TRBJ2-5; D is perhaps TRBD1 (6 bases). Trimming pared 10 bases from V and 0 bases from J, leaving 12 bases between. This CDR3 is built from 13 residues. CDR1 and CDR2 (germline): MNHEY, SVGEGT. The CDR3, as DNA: TGTGCCACCAGCGGACAGTACCAAGAGACCCAGTACTTC. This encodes CATSGQYQETQYF.

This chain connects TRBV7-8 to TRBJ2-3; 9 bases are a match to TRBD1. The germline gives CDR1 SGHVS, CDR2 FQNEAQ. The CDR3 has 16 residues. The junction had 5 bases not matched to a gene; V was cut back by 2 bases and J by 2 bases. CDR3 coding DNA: TGTGCCAGCAGCTTAACCACAGGGGGCGCCACAGATACGCAGTATTTT. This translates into CASSLTTGGATDTQYF.

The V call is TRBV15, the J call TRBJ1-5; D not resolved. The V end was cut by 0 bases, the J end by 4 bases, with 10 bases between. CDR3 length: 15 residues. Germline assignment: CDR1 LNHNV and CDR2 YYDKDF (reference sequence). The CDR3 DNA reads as TGTGCCACCAGCAGAGAACGGGATCTTAATCAGCCCCAGCATTTT. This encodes CATSRERDLNQPQHF.

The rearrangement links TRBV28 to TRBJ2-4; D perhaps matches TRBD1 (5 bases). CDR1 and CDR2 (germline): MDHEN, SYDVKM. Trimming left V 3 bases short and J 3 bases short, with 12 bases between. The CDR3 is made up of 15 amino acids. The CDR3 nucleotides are TGTGCCAGCAGTTTTGCAAGGCAGGGCAAAAACATTCAGTACTTC. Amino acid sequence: CASSFARQGKNIQYF.

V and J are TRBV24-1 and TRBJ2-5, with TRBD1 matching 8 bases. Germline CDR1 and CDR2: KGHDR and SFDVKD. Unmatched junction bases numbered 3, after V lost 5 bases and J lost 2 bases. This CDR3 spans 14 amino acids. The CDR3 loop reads CATSGQGWQETQYF. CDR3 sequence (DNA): TGTGCCACCAGTGGACAGGGGTGGCAAGAGACCCAGTACTTC.

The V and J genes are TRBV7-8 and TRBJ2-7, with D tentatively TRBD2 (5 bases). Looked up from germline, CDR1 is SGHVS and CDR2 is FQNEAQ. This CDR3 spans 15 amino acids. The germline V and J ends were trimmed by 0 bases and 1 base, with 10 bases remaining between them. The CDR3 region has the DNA TGTGCCAGCAGCTTAGCACCCGGGAAGTCCTACGAGCAGTACTTC. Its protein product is CASSLAPGKSYEQYF.

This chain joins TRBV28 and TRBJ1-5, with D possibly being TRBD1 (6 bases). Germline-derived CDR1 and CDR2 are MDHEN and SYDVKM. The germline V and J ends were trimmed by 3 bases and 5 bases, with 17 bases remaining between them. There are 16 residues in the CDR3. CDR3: CASSFFQGLLYQPQHF. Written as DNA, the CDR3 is TGTGCCAGCAGTTTTTTTCAGGGGCTCCTTTATCAGCCCCAGCATTTT.

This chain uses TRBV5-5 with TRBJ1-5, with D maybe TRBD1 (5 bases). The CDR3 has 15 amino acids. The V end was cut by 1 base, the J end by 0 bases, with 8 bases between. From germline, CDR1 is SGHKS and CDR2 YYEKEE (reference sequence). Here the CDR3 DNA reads TGTGCCAGCAGCTTGCAGGGCGATAGCAATCAGCCCCAGCATTTT. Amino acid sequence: CASSLQGDSNQPQHF.

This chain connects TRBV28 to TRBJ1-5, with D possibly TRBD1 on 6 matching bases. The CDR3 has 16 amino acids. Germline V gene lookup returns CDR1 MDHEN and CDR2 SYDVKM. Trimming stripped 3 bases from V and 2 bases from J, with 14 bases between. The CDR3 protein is CASSFLSGAGNQPQHF. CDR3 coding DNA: TGTGCCAGCAGTTTTCTTTCAGGGGCGGGCAATCAGCCCCAGCATTTT.

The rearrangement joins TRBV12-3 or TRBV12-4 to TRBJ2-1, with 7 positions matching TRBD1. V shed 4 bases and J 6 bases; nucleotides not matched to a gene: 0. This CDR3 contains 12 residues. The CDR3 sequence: CASSWDSNEQFF. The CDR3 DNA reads TGTGCCAGCAGTTGGGACAGCAATGAGCAGTTCTTC.

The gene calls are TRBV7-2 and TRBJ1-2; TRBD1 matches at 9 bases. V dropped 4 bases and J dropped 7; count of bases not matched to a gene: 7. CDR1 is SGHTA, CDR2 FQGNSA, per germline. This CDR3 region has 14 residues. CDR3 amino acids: CASSSRDRVAGYTF. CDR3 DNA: TGTGCCAGCAGCTCCCGGGACAGGGTGGCTGGCTACACCTTC.

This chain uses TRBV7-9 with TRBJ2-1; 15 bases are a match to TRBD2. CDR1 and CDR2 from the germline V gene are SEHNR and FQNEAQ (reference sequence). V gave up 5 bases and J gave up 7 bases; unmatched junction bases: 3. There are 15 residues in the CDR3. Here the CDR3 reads CASSRTSGGANEQFF. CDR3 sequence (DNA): TGTGCCAGCAGCCGGACTAGCGGGGGGGCAAATGAGCAGTTCTTC. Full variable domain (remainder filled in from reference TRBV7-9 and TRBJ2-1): DTGVSQNPRHKITKRGQNVTFRCDPISEHNRLYWYRQTLGQGPEFLTYFQNEAQLEKSRLLSDRFSAERPKGSFSTLEIQRTEQGDSAMYLCASSRTSGGANEQFFGPGTRLTVL.

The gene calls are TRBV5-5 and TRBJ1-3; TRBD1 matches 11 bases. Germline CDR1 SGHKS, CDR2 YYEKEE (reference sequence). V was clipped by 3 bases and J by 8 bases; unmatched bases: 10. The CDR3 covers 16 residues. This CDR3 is CASSSPDRGLIDTIYF. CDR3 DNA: TGTGCCAGCAGCTCCCCGGACAGGGGGCTTATCGACACCATATATTTT. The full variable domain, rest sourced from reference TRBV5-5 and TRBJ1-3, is DAGVTQSPTHLIKTRGQQVTLRCSPISGHKSVSWYQQVLGQGPQFIFQYYEKEERGRGNFPDRFSARQFPNYSSELNVNALLLGDSALYLCASSSPDRGLIDTIYFGEGSWLTVV.

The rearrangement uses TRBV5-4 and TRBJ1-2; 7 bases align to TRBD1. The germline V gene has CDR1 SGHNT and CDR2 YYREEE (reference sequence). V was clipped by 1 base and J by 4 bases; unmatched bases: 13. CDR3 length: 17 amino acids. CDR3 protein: CASSLSGDSISVYGYTF. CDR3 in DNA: TGTGCCAGCAGCTTGTCGGGGGACAGTATCAGCGTCTATGGCTACACCTTC.

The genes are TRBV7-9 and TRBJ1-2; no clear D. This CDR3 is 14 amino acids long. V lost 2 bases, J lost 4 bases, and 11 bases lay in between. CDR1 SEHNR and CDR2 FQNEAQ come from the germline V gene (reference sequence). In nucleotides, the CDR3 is TGTGCCAGCAGCTTAAGTGGGCAACTCTATGGCTACACCTTC. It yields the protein CASSLSGQLYGYTF.

CDR3 DNA sequence: TGTGCCAGCAGCTCAGGGGGAAAAGCAACTAATGAAAAACTGTTTTTT. It codes for CASSSGGKATNEKLFF. The chain uses TRBV9 and TRBJ1-4, with 7 bases fitting TRBD1. Germline V gives CDR1 SGDLS, CDR2 YYNGEE. After removal of 4 bases from V and 0 bases from J, the junction contained 6 bases not matched to a gene. This CDR3 is built from 16 residues.